This is a list of T cell receptor beta chains from one sample in a study of blood T cell repertoires in COVID-19. Method: immunoSEQ multiplex PCR; TCRdb's copy keeps in-frame clones and lacks some. The data show about 200,000 clones, with roughly 82% seen just once and approximately 7.8% held by the top ten. The source material was peripheral blood. The receptor set was obtained from a woman aged 60-70 years with COVID-19, enrolled during active disease. CDR3s leave out the opening cysteine and the closing phenylalanine or tryptophan. Fields, in order: J gene, V gene, CDR3 protein.

J gene: TRBJ2-2; V gene: TRBV9; CDR3 protein: ASSLSLATGELF
J gene: TRBJ2-2; V gene: TRBV19; CDR3 protein: ASSIGTGLTGELF
J gene: TRBJ2-7; V gene: TRBV28; CDR3 protein: TSSSPSFHRGTSGFYEQY
J gene: TRBJ1-2; V gene: TRBV28; CDR3 protein: ASSSPTTGRYGYT
J gene: TRBJ1-1; V gene: TRBV7-9; CDR3 protein: ASSLDSVRSGNTEAF
J gene: TRBJ1-6; V gene: TRBV5-1; CDR3 protein: ASSPYSTVNSPLH
J gene: TRBJ2-7; V gene: TRBV7-2; CDR3 protein: ASSLMTGLEYEQY
J gene: TRBJ2-2; V gene: TRBV7-7; CDR3 protein: ASSLLAGGLNTGELF
J gene: TRBJ1-6; V gene: TRBV5-1; CDR3 protein: ASSLDRGLSPLH
J gene: TRBJ1-5; V gene: TRBV27; CDR3 protein: ASSFGGQDSNQPQH
J gene: TRBJ1-5; V gene: TRBV2; CDR3 protein: ASTMRGWNQPQH
J gene: TRBJ2-2; V gene: TRBV30; CDR3 protein: AYDRARPLPGELF
J gene: TRBJ1-1; V gene: TRBV11-2; CDR3 protein: ASKLAFAATEAF
J gene: TRBJ2-7; V gene: TRBV30; CDR3 protein: AWSHSESGKYEQY
J gene: TRBJ2-7; V gene: TRBV6-5; CDR3 protein: ASSGGRAYEQY
J gene: TRBJ2-2; V gene: TRBV7-5; CDR3 protein: ARSLRGYDGELF
J gene: TRBJ1-5; V gene: TRBV28; CDR3 protein: ASSLLGQSNQPQH
J gene: TRBJ1-2; V gene: TRBV20-1; CDR3 protein: SAPFRGGYT
J gene: TRBJ2-6; V gene: TRBV3-1/TRBV3-2; CDR3 protein: ASSSRRGQHSGANVLT
J gene: TRBJ2-7; V gene: TRBV28; CDR3 protein: ASSFPVRREQY
J gene: TRBJ2-1; V gene: TRBV3-1/TRBV3-2; CDR3 protein: ASSQVGLAVNEQF
J gene: TRBJ1-3; V gene: TRBV9; CDR3 protein: ASSVARENSGNTIY
J gene: TRBJ2-3; V gene: TRBV2; CDR3 protein: ASSAGLAGGGTDTQY
J gene: TRBJ2-2; V gene: TRBV5-1; CDR3 protein: ASSFPPTSVTGELF
J gene: TRBJ1-2; V gene: TRBV6-1; CDR3 protein: ASSEVERGYT
J gene: TRBJ1-5; V gene: TRBV6-5; CDR3 protein: ASSSLSNQPQH
J gene: TRBJ1-5; V gene: TRBV27; CDR3 protein: ASSSDRGQPQH
J gene: TRBJ2-2; V gene: TRBV6-4; CDR3 protein: ASSDQFPGELF
J gene: TRBJ1-1; V gene: TRBV5-4; CDR3 protein: ASSLGRGNTEAF
J gene: TRBJ2-2; V gene: TRBV2; CDR3 protein: ASSVTSADTGELF
J gene: TRBJ2-2; V gene: TRBV14; CDR3 protein: ASSQGRTGAGELF
J gene: TRBJ2-3; V gene: TRBV19; CDR3 protein: ASTRMTSGRALDTDTQY
J gene: TRBJ1-6; V gene: TRBV27; CDR3 protein: ASSSRQGWSPLH